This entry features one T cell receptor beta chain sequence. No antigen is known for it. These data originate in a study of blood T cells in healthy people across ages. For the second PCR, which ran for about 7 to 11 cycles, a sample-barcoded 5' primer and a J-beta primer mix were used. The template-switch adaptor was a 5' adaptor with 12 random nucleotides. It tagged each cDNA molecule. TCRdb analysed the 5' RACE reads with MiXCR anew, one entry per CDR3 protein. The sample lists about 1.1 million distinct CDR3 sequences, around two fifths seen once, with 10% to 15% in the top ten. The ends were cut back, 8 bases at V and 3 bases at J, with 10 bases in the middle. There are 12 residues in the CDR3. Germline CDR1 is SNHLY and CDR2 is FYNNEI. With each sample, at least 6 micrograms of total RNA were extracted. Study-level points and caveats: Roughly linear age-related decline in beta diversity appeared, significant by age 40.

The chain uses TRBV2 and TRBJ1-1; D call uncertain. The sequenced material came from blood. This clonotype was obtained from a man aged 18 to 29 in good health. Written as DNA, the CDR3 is TGTGCCAGCGGACTTTTTCACACTGAAGCTTTCTTT. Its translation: CASGLFHTEAFF.